This T cell receptor beta chain was recovered during a study of regulatory dendritic cells for organ transplantation. V was shortened by 0 bases and J by 4 bases, with 10 bases between the two germline ends. CDR1 is SGDLS and CDR2 is YYNGEE in the germline V gene. The CDR3 consists of 14 residues. FACS sorted CD4+ or CD8+ T cells into CD45RA+ naive and CD45RO+ memory. Libraries were prepared by immunoSEQ multiplex PCR; TCRdb keeps only in-frame clonotypes and omits some of them. In the table there are fewer than 40,000 clones, under 95% of which are singletons. Points on this clone: Its antigen is undetermined.

Study-wide points: Mature dendritic cells appeared to drive more memory CD8+ clonal expansion than regulatory ones. Naive T cells showed high diversity, memory cells less, memory CD8+ least.

The chain combines TRBV9 with TRBJ1-1; D call uncertain. Material for sequencing was naive CD8+ T cells from blood. This sample's subset: CD45RA+ naive T cells. The sequence was obtained from a human donor in good health. CDR3 residues: CASSVGGVGTEAFF. The DNA of the CDR3 is TGTGCCAGCAGCGTAGGCGGGGTAGGCACTGAAGCTTTCTTT.